This T cell receptor (beta chain) was recovered during a study of cytotoxic CD8 clonotypes in ibrutinib-treated CLL. Overall study findings and caveats: Clonality at baseline surpassed age-matched healthy donors and tracked circulating CD8+ T-cell counts. Baseline levels were approached again at progression, after clonality had risen at ibrutinib response.

Sequenced by immunoSEQ multiplex PCR; TCRdb stores in-frame clones only, minus some. The sample lists roughly 38,000 clones; about half were seen once. In the case of this clone: Antigen: not known.

The CDR3 is 15 amino acids. Trimming shortened V by 0 bases and J by 6 bases, and 12 bases separated the two germline ends. In germline, CDR1 is MNHEY, CDR2 SVGAGI. The chain has TRBV6-5 and TRBJ2-1, with a tentative D call TRBD2 (7 bases). This receptor was taken from a human donor with chronic lymphocytic leukemia. Sequences were derived from PBMCs, sampled before ibrutinib treatment. This CDR3 is CASSYSGGGVNEQFF. CDR3 in DNA: TGTGCCAGCAGTTACTCGGGCGGGGGCGTCAATGAGCAGTTCTTC.